This T cell receptor (beta chain) was sequenced during a study of T cell responses to AZD1222 COVID-19 vaccine. Assay: immunoSEQ multiplex PCR; the TCRdb copy retains only in-frame clones and omits some. Counted here are about 110,000 clones, more than 70% occurring once; the ten biggest clones make up under 4%. This clone was recorded once. Germline CDR1 reads LNHDA; CDR2 reads SQIVND (reference sequence). V lost 6 bases and J lost 7; bases outside the gene matches: 10. The CDR3 loop spans 16 amino acids. Sequencing used peripheral blood, obtained on day 0 of AZD1222 vaccination. The source of this sequence is an adult in good health. The V call is TRBV19, the J call TRBJ2-2; 11 nucleotides match TRBD2. CDR3 in amino acids: CASSRVSGGAVGELFF. In DNA, the CDR3 is TGTGCCAGTAGCAGGGTTAGCGGGGGGGCCGTCGGGGAGCTGTTTTTT.